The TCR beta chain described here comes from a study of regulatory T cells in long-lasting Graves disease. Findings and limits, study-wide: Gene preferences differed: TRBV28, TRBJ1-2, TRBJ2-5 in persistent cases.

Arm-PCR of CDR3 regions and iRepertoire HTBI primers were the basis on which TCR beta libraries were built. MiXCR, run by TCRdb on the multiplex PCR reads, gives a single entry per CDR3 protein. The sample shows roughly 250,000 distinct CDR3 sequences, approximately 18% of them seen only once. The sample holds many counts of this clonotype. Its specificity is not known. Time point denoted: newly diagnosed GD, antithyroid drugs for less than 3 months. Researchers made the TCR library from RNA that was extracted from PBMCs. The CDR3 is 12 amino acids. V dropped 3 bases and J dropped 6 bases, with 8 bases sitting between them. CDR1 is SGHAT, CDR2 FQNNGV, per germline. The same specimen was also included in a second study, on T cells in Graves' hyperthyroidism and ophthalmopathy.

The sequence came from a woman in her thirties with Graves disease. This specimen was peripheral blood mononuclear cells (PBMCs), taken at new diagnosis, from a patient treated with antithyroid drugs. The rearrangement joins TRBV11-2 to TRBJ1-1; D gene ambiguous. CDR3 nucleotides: TGTGCCAGCAGCTTCCCCCCCTCTGAAGCTTTCTTT. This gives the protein CASSFPPSEAFF. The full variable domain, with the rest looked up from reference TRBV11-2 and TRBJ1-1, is EAGVAQSPRYKIIEKRQSVAFWCNPISGHATLYWYQQILGQGPKLLIQFQNNGVVDDSQLPKDRFSAERLKGVDSTLKIQPAKLEDSAVYLCASSFPPSEAFFGQGTRLTVV.